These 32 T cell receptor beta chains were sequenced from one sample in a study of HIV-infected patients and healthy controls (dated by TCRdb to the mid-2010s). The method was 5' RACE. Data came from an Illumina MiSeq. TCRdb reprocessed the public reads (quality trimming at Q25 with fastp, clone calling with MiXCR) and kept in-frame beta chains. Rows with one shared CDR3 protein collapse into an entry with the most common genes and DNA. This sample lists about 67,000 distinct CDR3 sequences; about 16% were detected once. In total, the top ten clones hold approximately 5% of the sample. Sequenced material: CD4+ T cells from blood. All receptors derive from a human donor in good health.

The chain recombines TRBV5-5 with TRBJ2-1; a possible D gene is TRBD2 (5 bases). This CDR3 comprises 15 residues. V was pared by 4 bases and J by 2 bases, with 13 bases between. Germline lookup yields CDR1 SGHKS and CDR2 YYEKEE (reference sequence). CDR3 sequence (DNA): TGTGCCAGCAGCGTGGAGGCGAGTCCCTACAATGAGCAGTTCTTC. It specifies CASSVEASPYNEQFF. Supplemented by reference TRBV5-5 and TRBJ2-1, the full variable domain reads DAGVTQSPTHLIKTRGQQVTLRCSPISGHKSVSWYQQVLGQGPQFIFQYYEKEERGRGNFPDRFSARQFPNYSSELNVNALLLGDSALYLCASSVEASPYNEQFFGPGTRLTVL.

The CDR3 loop reads CASSFRYEQYF. The CDR3 nucleotides read TGTGCCAGCAGTTTCCGCTACGAGCAGTACTTC. The chain joins TRBV28 to TRBJ2-7; D is unresolved. Trimming took off 3 bases at V and 3 bases at J, with 3 bases between the two ends. CDR3 length: 11 residues. Looked up from germline, CDR1 is MDHEN and CDR2 is SYDVKM.

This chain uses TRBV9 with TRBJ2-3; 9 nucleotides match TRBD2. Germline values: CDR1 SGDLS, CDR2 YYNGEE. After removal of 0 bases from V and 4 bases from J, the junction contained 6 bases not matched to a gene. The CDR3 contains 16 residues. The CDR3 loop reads CASSVEAGGRSDTQYF. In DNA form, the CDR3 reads TGTGCCAGCAGCGTAGAGGCGGGAGGGCGATCAGATACGCAGTATTTT.

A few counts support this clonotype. The CDR3 nucleotides are TGCAGCGTTAGGGGACAGGGACGGGCTTTCTTT. This codes for CSVRGQGRAFF. The chain couples TRBV29-1 to TRBJ1-1, with 9 bases lining up with TRBD1. There are 11 residues in the CDR3. The ends lost 5 bases at V and 11 bases at J; junction bases unmatched: 6. Germline CDR1 reads SQVTM; CDR2 reads ANQGSEA.

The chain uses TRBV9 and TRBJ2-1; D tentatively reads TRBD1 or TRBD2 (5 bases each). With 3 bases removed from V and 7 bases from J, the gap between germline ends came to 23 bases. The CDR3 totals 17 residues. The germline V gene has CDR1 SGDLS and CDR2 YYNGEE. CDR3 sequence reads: CASSGGWGRPVGNEQFF. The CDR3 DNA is TGTGCCAGCAGCGGAGGGTGGGGCCGGCCGGTCGGTAATGAGCAGTTCTTC.

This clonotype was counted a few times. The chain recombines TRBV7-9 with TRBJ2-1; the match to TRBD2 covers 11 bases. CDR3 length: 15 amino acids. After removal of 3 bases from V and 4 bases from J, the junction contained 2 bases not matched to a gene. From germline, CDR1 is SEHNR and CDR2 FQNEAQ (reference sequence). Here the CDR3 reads CASSLTSGKYNEQFF. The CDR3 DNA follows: TGTGCCAGCAGCTTGACTAGCGGGAAGTACAATGAGCAGTTCTTC.

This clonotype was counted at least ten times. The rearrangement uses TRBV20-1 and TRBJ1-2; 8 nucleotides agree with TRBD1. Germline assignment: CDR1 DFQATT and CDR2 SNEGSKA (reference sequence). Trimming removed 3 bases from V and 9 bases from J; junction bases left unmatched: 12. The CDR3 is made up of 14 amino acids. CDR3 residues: CSASTGGNILSYTF. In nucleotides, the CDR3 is TGCAGTGCTAGTACAGGGGGAAACATTTTGAGCTACACCTTC.

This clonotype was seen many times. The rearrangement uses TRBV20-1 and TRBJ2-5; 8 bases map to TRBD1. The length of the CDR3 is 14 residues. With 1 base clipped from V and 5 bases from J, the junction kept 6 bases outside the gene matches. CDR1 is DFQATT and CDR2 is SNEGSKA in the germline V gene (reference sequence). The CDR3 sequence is CSARGQGMAETQYF. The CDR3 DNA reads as TGCAGTGCTAGAGGACAGGGGATGGCGGAGACCCAGTACTTC.

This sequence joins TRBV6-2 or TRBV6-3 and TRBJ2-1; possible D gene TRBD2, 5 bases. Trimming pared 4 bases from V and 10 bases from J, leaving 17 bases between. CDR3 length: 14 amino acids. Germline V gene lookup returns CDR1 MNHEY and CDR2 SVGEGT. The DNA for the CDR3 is TGTGCCAGCAGTTTAGAGGGAGCTAGTCGGGAGCAGTTCTTC. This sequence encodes CASSLEGASREQFF.

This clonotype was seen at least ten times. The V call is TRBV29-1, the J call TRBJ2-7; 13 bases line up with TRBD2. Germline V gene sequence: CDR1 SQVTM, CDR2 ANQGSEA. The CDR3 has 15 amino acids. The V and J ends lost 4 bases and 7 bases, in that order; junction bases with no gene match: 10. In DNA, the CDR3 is TGCAGCGTTGCCGGGAGACTAGCGGGGGGAGGTGAGCAGTACTTC. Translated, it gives CSVAGRLAGGGEQYF.

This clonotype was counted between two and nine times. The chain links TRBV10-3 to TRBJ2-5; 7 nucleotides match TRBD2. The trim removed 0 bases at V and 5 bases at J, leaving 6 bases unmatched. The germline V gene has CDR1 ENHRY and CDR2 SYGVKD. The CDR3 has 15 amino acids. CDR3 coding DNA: TGTGCCATCAGTGAGTCGAAAGCCGGGGGGGAGACCCAGTACTTC. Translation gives CAISESKAGGETQYF.

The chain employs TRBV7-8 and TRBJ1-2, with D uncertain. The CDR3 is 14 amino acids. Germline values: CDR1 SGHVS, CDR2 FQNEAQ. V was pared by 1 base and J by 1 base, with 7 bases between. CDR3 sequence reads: CASSLERVNYGYTF. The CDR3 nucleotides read TGTGCCAGCAGCTTAGAAAGGGTTAACTATGGCTACACCTTC.

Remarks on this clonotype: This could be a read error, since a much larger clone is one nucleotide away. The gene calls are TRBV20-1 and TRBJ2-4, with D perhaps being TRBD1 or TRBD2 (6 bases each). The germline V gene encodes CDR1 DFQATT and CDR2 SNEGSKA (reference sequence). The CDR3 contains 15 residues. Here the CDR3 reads CSATNSWGARNIQYF. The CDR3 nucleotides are TGCAGTGCTACTAACAGCTGGGGGGCCAGAAACATTCAGTACTTC.

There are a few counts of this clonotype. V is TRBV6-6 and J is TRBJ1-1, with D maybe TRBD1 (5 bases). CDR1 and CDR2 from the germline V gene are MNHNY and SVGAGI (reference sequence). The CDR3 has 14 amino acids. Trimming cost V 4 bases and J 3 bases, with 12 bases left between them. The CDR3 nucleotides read TGTGCCAGCAGTTCGGGGGGATTCGACACTGAAGCTTTCTTT. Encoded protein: CASSSGGFDTEAFF.

CDR3: CASSVSGGITDTQYF. As DNA, the CDR3 is TGTGCCAGCAGCGTAAGCGGGGGCATCACAGATACGCAGTATTTT. The J gene is TRBJ2-3, the V gene TRBV9, with TRBD2 matching over 8 bases. V gave up 1 base and J gave up 2 bases; unmatched junction bases: 3. CDR3 length equals 15 residues. Germline V gene data show CDR1 as SGDLS and CDR2 as YYNGEE.

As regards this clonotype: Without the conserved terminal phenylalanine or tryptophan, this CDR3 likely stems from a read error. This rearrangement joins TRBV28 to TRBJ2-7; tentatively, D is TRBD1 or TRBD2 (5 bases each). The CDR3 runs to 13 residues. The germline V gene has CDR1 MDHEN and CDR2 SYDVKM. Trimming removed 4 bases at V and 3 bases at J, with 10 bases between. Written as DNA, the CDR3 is TGTGCCAGCAGTTCCACGGGGCGCTACGAGCAGTACCTC. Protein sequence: CASSSTGRYEQYL.

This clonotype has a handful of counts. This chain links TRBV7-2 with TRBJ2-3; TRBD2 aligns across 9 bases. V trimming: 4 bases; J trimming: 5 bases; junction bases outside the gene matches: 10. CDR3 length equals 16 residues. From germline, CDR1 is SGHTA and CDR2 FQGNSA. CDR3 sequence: CASSSNPGLAGDTQYF. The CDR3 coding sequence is TGTGCCAGCAGCTCCAACCCGGGACTAGCAGGAGATACGCAGTATTTT.

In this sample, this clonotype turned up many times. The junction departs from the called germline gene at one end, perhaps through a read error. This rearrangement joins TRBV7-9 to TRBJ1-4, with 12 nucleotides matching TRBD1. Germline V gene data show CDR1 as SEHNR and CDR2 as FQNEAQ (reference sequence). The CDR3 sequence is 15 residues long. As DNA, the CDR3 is TGTGCCAGCAGCCTCGCCGGGACAGGGGGCGCGGGCCTTTACTTT. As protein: CASSLAGTGGAGLYF.

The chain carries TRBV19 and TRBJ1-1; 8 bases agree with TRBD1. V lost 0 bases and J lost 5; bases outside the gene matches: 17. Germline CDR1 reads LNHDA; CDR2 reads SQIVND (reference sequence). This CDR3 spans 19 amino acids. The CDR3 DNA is TGTGCCAGTAGTATAGACCCCCACGGGACAGGCAGGAATACGACTGAAGCTTTCTTT. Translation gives CASSIDPHGTGRNTTEAFF.

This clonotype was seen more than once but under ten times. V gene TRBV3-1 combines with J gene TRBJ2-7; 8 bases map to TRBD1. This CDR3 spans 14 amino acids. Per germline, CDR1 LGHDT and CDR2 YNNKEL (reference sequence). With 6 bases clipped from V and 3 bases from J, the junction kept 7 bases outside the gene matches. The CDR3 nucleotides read TGTGCCAGCAGATTTCGGACAGGGAGCTACGAGCAGTACTTC. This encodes CASRFRTGSYEQYF.

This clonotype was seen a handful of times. This CDR3 is CASNQGISRYTF. In DNA, the CDR3 is TGTGCCAGCAATCAGGGAATTAGTCGCTACACCTTC. This chain uses TRBV12-3 or TRBV12-4 with TRBJ1-2; a weak D match, TRBD1 (5 bases). Between the trimmed V and J ends, which lost 7 bases and 9 bases, there was a span of 15 bases. CDR3 length equals 12 residues.

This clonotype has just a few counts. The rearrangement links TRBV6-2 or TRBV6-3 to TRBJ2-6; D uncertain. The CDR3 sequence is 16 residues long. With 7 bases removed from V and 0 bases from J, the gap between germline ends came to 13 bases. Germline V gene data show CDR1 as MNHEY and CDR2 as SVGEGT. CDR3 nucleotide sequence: TGTGCCAGCATGCGGACGGTGGACTCTGGGGCCAACGTCCTGACTTTC. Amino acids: CASMRTVDSGANVLTF.

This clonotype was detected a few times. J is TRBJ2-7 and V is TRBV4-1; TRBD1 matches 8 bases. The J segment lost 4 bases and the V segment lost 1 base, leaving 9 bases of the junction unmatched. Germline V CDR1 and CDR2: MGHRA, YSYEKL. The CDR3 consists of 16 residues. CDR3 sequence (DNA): TGCGCCAGCAGCCAAGGACAGGGGATCGGAGCATACGAGCAGTACTTC. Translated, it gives CASSQGQGIGAYEQYF.

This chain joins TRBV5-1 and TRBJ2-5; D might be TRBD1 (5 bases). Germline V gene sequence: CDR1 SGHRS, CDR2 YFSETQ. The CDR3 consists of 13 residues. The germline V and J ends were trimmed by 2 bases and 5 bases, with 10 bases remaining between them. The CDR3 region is CASSFPGLETQYF. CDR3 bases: TGCGCCAGCAGCTTCCCAGGGCTGGAGACCCAGTACTTC.

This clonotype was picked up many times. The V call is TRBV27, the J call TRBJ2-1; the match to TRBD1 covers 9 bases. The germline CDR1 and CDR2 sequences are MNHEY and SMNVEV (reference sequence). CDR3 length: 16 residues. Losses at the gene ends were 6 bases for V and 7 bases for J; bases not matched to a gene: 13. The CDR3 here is CASRSTGGVRSNEQFF. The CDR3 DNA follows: TGTGCCAGCAGGTCTACAGGGGGCGTAAGGAGTAATGAGCAGTTCTTC.

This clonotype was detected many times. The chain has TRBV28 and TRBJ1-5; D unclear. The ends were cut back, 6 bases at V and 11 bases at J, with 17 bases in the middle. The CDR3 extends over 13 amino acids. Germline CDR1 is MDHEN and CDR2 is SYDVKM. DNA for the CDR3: TGTGCCAGCAGCCCTCCGGGCCCAGACACCCAGCATTTT. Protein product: CASSPPGPDTQHF.

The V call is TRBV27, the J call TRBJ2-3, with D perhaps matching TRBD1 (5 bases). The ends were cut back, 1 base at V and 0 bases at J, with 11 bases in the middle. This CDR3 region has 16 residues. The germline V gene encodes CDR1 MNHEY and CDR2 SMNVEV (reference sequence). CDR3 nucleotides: TGTGCCAGCAGTTTATTCCAAGGGGCCAGCACAGATACGCAGTATTTT. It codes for CASSLFQGASTDTQYF.

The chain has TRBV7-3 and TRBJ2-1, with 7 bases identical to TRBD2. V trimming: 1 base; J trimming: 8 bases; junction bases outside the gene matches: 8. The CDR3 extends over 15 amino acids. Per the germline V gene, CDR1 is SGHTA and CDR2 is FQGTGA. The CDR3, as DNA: TGTGCCAGCAGCTTAAACGCGGGAGATTTGGATGAGCAGTTCTTC. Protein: CASSLNAGDLDEQFF.

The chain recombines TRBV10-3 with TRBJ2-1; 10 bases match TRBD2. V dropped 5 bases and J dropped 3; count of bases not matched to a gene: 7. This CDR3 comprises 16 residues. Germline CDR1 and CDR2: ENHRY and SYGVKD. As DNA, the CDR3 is TGTGCCATCAGTCCAGCTACTAGCGGGAACTACAATGAGCAGTTCTTC. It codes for CAISPATSGNYNEQFF.

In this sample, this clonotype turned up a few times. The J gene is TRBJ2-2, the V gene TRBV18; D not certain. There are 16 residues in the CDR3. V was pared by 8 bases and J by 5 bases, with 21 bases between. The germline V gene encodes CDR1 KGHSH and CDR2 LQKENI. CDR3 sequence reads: CASATRPRPETGELFF. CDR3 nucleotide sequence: TGTGCCAGCGCCACTCGCCCCAGACCGGAAACCGGGGAGCTGTTTTTT. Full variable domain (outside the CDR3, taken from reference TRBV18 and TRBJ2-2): NAGVMQNPRHLVRRRGQEARLRCSPMKGHSHVYWYRQLPEEGLKFMVYLQKENIIDESGMPKERFSAEFPKEGPSILRIQQVVRGDSAAYFCASATRPRPETGELFFGEGSRLTVL.

CDR3 bases: TGTGCCAGCAGCCTCGACACCGGGGAGCTGTTTTTT. Encoded protein: CASSLDTGELFF. J is TRBJ2-2 and V is TRBV7-2; D remains unclear. The V end lost 5 bases, the J end lost 3 bases, and 4 bases lay between the germline ends. The CDR3 totals 12 residues. Germline CDR1 and CDR2: SGHTA and FQGNSA.

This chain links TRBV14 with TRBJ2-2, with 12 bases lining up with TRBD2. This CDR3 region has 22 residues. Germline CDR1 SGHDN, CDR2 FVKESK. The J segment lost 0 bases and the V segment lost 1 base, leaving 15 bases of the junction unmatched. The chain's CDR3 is CASSQAVTPLAGGETNTGELFF. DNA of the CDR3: TGTGCCAGCAGCCAAGCAGTAACCCCACTAGCGGGGGGTGAGACGAACACCGGGGAGCTGTTTTTT.